The present entry profiles one TCR beta chain with its context. Its antigen is currently unknown. One junction end does not reproduce the germline sequence, and a read error may be involved. This entry is derived from a study of blood T cells in healthy people across ages. Findings and limits, study-wide: Samples with more naive T cells showed higher observed beta diversity.

Combining a sample-barcoded 5' primer with a J-beta primer mix, a second PCR ran for roughly 6 to 11 cycles. TCRdb reprocessed the 5' RACE reads with MiXCR, giving one entry per CDR3 protein. The repertoire consists of almost 800,000 distinct CDR3 sequences, with 58% occurring once and the leading ten covering about 20%. The germline CDR1 and CDR2 sequences are MGHDK and SYGVNS. The CDR3 length is 15 residues. Total RNA extraction produced at least 6 micrograms (per sample) for the study. This chain joins TRBV25-1 and TRBJ1-6; D possibly corresponds to TRBD1 (5 bases). The receptor was derived from a man aged 30 to 45 in good health. Material for sequencing was blood. The DNA of the CDR3 is TGTACCAGCAGTGGGGCGGGACTCTGGGATTCACCCCTCCACTTT. It yields the protein CTSSGAGLWDSPLHF.